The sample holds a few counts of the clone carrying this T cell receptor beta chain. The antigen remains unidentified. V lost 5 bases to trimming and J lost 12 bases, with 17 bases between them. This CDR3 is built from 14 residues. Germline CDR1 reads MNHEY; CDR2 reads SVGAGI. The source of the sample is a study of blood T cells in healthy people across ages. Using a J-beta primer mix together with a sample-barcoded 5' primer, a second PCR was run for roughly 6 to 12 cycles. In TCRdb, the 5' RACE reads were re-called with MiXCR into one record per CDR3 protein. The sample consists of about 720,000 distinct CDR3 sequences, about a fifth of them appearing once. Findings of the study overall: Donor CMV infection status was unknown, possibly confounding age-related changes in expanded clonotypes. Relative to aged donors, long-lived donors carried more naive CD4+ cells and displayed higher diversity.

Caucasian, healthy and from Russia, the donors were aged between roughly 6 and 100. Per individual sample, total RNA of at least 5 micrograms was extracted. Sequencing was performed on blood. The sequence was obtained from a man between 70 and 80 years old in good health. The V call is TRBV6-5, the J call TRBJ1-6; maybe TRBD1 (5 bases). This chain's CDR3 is CASSTSPDRIPLHF. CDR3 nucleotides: TGTGCCAGCAGTACCAGCCCAGACAGAATACCCCTCCACTTT.